The T cell receptor (beta chain) described here comes from a study of T cell responses to AZD1222 COVID-19 vaccine. Findings of the study overall: The donor group comprised mostly white British people and more females; the analysis possibly underestimated clonal diversity. Spike was spanned by vaccine-associated CD4 TCRs, with dominance at 160-218 and 743-854.

This clone turned up a few times. The antigen is unknown. Other DNA sequences in this specimen translate into the identical CDR3. Some clones are missing from TCRdb's copy, which holds only in-frame ones; the method was immunoSEQ multiplex PCR. Of more than 100,000 clones in the sample, 93% were seen once. The V gene lost 1 base and the J gene lost 3 bases, with 0 bases spanning the gap. The germline CDR1 and CDR2 sequences are KGHSH and LQKENI. This CDR3 has 11 amino acids. The source of this sequence is an adult in good health. The sequences come from peripheral blood, collected on day 0 of AZD1222 vaccination. This sequence joins TRBV18 and TRBJ2-5; D gene unclear. For the CDR3, the DNA is TGTGCCAGCTCACCACAAGAGACCCAGTACTTC. Residues: CASSPQETQYF.